The rows below give T cell receptor beta chains drawn from one sample of a study of CD8 T cells in Susac syndrome. TCRdb itself ran the immunoSEQ multiplex PCR reads through MiXCR, one entry per CDR3 protein. The table lists 150,000 to 190,000 distinct CDR3 sequences, around 95% of them singletons. Sequenced input: CD8+ T cells from PBMCs. These TCRs come from a human donor with multiple sclerosis. Both conserved end residues are part of each CDR3. D genes are given only for firm matches. Size values are once, few and many counts, or a class for expanded clones, and some rows have none.

J | D | size | V | DNA | CDR3
TRBJ2-4 | . | . | TRBV20-1 | TGCAGTGCCCCATCACCATTACTCACAGGACTTAAAAACATTCAGTACTTC | CSAPSPLLTGLKNIQYF
TRBJ1-1 | . | . | TRBV29-1 | TGCAGCGTTGTGGCCCCGGGTTCAAACACTGAAGCTTTCTTT | CSVVAPGSNTEAFF
TRBJ2-2 | . | . | TRBV15 | TGTGCCACCAGCGCGAGTTTAACCGGGGAGCTGTTTTTT | CATSASLTGELFF
TRBJ1-1 | . | once | TRBV27 | TGTGCCAGCAGTTTACAAGGGAAGGAAAGCACTGAAGCTTTCTTT | CASSLQGKESTEAFF
TRBJ2-7 | TRBD1 | . | TRBV27 | TGTGCCAGCAGTCTCACCGGGACAGGGGGCGAGCAGTACTTC | CASSLTGTGGEQYF
TRBJ1-4 | TRBD1 | . | TRBV7-9 | TGTGCCAGCAGCAGCCGGACAGGGGATGAAAAACTGTTTTTT | CASSSRTGDEKLFF
TRBJ2-7 | . | . | TRBV21-1 | TGTGCCAGTCTGACTAGCGGGCCCACCTACGAGCAGTACTTC | CASLTSGPTYEQYF
TRBJ2-7 | TRBD2 | . | TRBV3-1 | TGTGCCAGCAGCCACGGACGGGCGGGGGGGCCCTACGAGCAGTACTTC | CASSHGRAGGPYEQYF
TRBJ2-3 | . | . | TRBV4-1 | TGCGCCAGCAGCCAAGAGTCGGGGTGGGATACGCAGTATTTT | CASSQESGWDTQYF
TRBJ1-1 | . | . | TRBV19 | TGTGCCAGTAGTCCGGGATTTAACACTGAAGCTTTCTTT | CASSPGFNTEAFF
TRBJ2-7 | . | . | TRBV6-5 | TGTGCCAGCAGTTACGCCTCTTCTGGGGATAGCTCCTACGAGCAGTACTTC | CASSYASSGDSSYEQYF
TRBJ2-7 | . | few | TRBV3-1 | TGTGCCAGCAGCCAAGGGGGCTACGAGCAGTACTTC | CASSQGGYEQYF
TRBJ1-2 | TRBD1 | . | TRBV27 | TGTGCCAGCAGTCCTGTGGCAGGGGGCTTCTATGGCTACACCTTC | CASSPVAGGFYGYTF
TRBJ2-1 | TRBD2 | once | TRBV27 | TGTGCCAGCAGGGTTGCGGGAGGGGGCAATGAGCAGTTCTTC | CASRVAGGGNEQFF
TRBJ2-7 | . | once | TRBV12-3/TRBV12-4 | TGTGCCAGCAGTTGGACAGTCTACGAGCAGTACTTC | CASSWTVYEQYF
TRBJ1-1 | . | . | TRBV6-1 | TGTGCCAGCAGCCGAATTGAGAACACTGAAGCTTTCTTT | CASSRIENTEAFF
TRBJ1-6 | . | . | TRBV6-5 | TGTGCCAGCAGTCAAGGGACGCCTGGGTATTCACCCCTCCACTTT | CASSQGTPGYSPLHF
TRBJ2-1 | TRBD2 | . | TRBV20-1 | TGCAGTGCTCCGGGGACTAGCGGGGACTACAATGAGCAGTTCTTC | CSAPGTSGDYNEQFF
TRBJ2-7 | . | few | TRBV29-1 | TGCAGCGTTGAAACGAGGGCAGACCCCTACGAGCAGTACTTC | CSVETRADPYEQYF
TRBJ2-3 | . | . | TRBV12-3/TRBV12-4 | TGTGCCAGCAGTTTAGCACTATTAGATACGCAGTATTTT | CASSLALLDTQYF
TRBJ1-1 | . | . | TRBV6-5 | TGTGCCAGCAGTTACGGTGGTGAAGCTTTCTTT | CASSYGGEAFF
TRBJ1-4 | . | . | TRBV27 | TGTGCCAGCAGTCCCAGACCAAAGGGGAATGAAAAACTGTTTTTT | CASSPRPKGNEKLFF
TRBJ2-7 | . | . | TRBV6-5 | TGTGCCAGCAGTCCCGACAGGAGGGGTCTCGAGCAGTACTTC | CASSPDRRGLEQYF
TRBJ2-5 | . | . | TRBV7-9 | TGTGCCAGCAGCTTACGACCCGGGACGGGCCAAGAGACCCAGTACTTC | CASSLRPGTGQETQYF
TRBJ1-5 | . | . | TRBV3-1 | TGTGCCAGCAGCCAAGATTCGGGCAGGGGAAGTCAGCCCCAGCATTTT | CASSQDSGRGSQPQHF
TRBJ2-7 | TRBD1 | . | TRBV29-1 | TGCAGCGGTGCACTGGGACAGGCTTACTCCTACGAGCAGTACTTC | CSGALGQAYSYEQYF
TRBJ2-7 | . | . | TRBV20-1 | TGCAGTGCTACGGACGGACCGGAGCAGTACTTC | CSATDGPEQYF
TRBJ2-3 | . | . | TRBV14 | TGTGCCAGCAGCCATATTGATACGCAGTATTTT | CASSHIDTQYF
TRBJ1-1 | . | . | TRBV29-1 | TGCAGCGTTGGTGAGGGGTTCGTCGCCGCGAACACTGAAGCTTTCTTT | CSVGEGFVAANTEAFF
TRBJ2-1 | . | . | TRBV5-1 | TGCGCCAGCAGCTTGGATGGGGCGGTCTCCTACAATGAGCAGTTCTTC | CASSLDGAVSYNEQFF
TRBJ2-5 | TRBD1 | . | TRBV20-1 | TGCAGTGCTAGAGAATCCCCAGGGGGCCAAGAGACCCAGTACTTC | CSARESPGGQETQYF
TRBJ1-2 | . | . | TRBV29-1 | TGCAGCGTTCCGGATGCTGCGGGTTATGGCTACACCTTC | CSVPDAAGYGYTF
TRBJ2-5 | . | . | TRBV20-1 | TGCAGTGCTAGAGGACTAGATCAAGAGACCCAGTACTTC | CSARGLDQETQYF
TRBJ1-2 | . | . | TRBV4-1 | TGCGCCAGCAGCCAGGAATACAGAGCCAACTATGGCTACACCTTC | CASSQEYRANYGYTF
TRBJ2-1 | TRBD2 | . | TRBV4-1 | TGCGCCAGCAGCCAAGAGATGCGGGGGGGGGTCAATGAGCAGTTCTTC | CASSQEMRGGVNEQFF
TRBJ2-3 | TRBD1 | . | TRBV6-4 | TGTGCCAGCAGTGACCAGGGGGCCAGCACAGATACGCAGTATTTT | CASSDQGASTDTQYF
TRBJ1-1 | . | . | TRBV7-6 | TGTGCCAGCAGCTTAGAGTCAAAGCGGAACACTGAAGCTTTCTTT | CASSLESKRNTEAFF
TRBJ2-1 | . | . | TRBV13 | TGTGCCAGCAGCTTAGGGGCCGGCAGATACAATGAGCAGTTCTTC | CASSLGAGRYNEQFF
TRBJ2-1 | . | . | TRBV30 | TGTGCCTGGAGTCTACAGAACAATGAGCAGTTCTTC | CAWSLQNNEQFF
TRBJ1-2 | . | . | TRBV4-2 | TGTGCCAGCAGCCAAGCTCGGACGGCTAACTATGGCTACACCTTC | CASSQARTANYGYTF
TRBJ2-7 | TRBD1 | . | TRBV27 | TGTGCCAGCACCGCAGGGACAGGGGGATTACGGGAGCAGTACTTC | CASTAGTGGLREQYF
TRBJ2-2 | . | . | TRBV29-1 | TGCAGCGTATTACAGGGAGGGGCCCACACCGGGGAGCTGTTTTTT | CSVLQGGAHTGELFF
TRBJ1-5 | . | . | TRBV11-1 | TGTGCCAGCGCCCCAGGTCTTGGTAGCAATCAGCCCCAGCATTTT | CASAPGLGSNQPQHF
TRBJ1-4 | TRBD1 | . | TRBV4-2 | TGTGCCAGCAGCCCGCGGACAGGGGTTAATGAAAAACTGTTTTTT | CASSPRTGVNEKLFF
TRBJ2-1 | . | . | TRBV30 | TGTGCCTGGAGTGGTCGGGGGCTGGATGAGCAGTTCTTC | CAWSGRGLDEQFF
TRBJ2-3 | TRBD2 | . | TRBV2 | TGTGCCAGCAGTGATTCGATAGCGGGGTTTTCCACAGATACGCAGTATTTT | CASSDSIAGFSTDTQYF